Below are 19 T cell receptor beta chains sequenced from a single sample in a study of cytomegalovirus exposure and HLA in healthy donors. 60 Vbeta and 13 Jbeta primers were used in PCR. Generated by immunoSEQ multiplex PCR, the TCRdb table keeps only in-frame clones and is missing some. Among tens of thousands of clones listed, around four fifths were seen once. The sequencing input was PBMCs. These receptor sequences come from a human donor in good health.

The chain links TRBV6-1 to TRBJ2-5, with 10 nucleotides matching TRBD2. The germline CDR1 and CDR2 sequences are MNHNS and SASEGT. V was pared by 7 bases and J by 4 bases, with 3 bases of the junction left unmatched. The CDR3 is made up of 13 amino acids. The CDR3 here is CASTSGGGETQYF. In DNA, the CDR3 is TGTGCCAGCACCAGCGGGGGGGGAGAGACCCAGTACTTC.

The chain uses TRBV15 and TRBJ1-4, with 7 bases fitting TRBD1. Germline trimming cut 6 bases from V and 5 bases from J; bases unmatched to any gene: 0. The germline gives CDR1 LNHNV, CDR2 YYDKDF (reference sequence). CDR3 size: 12 residues. Here the CDR3 reads CATRDRNEKLFF. CDR3 DNA sequence: TGTGCCACCAGGGACAGGAATGAAAAACTGTTTTTT.

The V and J genes are TRBV11-2 and TRBJ2-2; 11 bases fit TRBD2. With V trimmed by 0 bases and J by 6 bases, 3 bases remained unmatched. Germline V gene sequence: CDR1 SGHAT, CDR2 FQNNGV. CDR3 length equals 16 residues. The CDR3 loop is CASSLEGLAVAGELFF. CDR3 in DNA: TGTGCCAGCAGCTTAGAGGGACTAGCGGTCGCCGGGGAGCTGTTTTTT.

V gene TRBV28 combines with J gene TRBJ2-3; a possible D gene is TRBD2 (6 bases). CDR1 is MDHEN, CDR2 SYDVKM, per germline. The CDR3 contains 16 residues. Trimming removed 5 bases from V and 5 bases from J, with 20 bases in between. For the CDR3, the DNA is TGTGCCAGCAGTCTCTCTCGGGGGTTTGGGGGAGATACGCAGTATTTT. This translates into CASSLSRGFGGDTQYF.

Regarding this clone: The junction and the germline gene differ at one end; a read error may be behind it. The V gene is TRBV7-9, the J gene TRBJ1-2, with 8 bases lining up with TRBD1. Germline CDR1 SEHNR, CDR2 FQNEAQ (reference sequence). The CDR3 loop spans 14 amino acids. The CDR3 nucleotides read TGTGCCAGCAGCTTAGCCGGACAGGGTTATGGCTACCCCTTC. Translation gives CASSLAGQGYGYPF.

The chain joins TRBV30 to TRBJ1-2; D is unclear. In germline, CDR1 is GTSNPN, CDR2 SVGIG (reference sequence). This CDR3 is built from 11 residues. Trimming left V 5 bases short and J 5 bases short, with 9 bases between. The chain's CDR3 is CAWAGDYGYTF. CDR3 DNA sequence: TGTGCCTGGGCCGGGGATTATGGCTACACCTTC.

This clone appeared a few times. The chain couples TRBV7-2 to TRBJ1-4; TRBD1 matches 8 bases. The CDR3 runs 14 residues. CDR1 is SGHTA, CDR2 FQGNSA, per germline. J was trimmed by 3 bases and V by 6 bases; bases with no gene match: 3. In nucleotides, the CDR3 is TGTGCCAGCAGGGGGACAGGCTCTAATGAAAAACTGTTTTTT. Translated, it gives CASRGTGSNEKLFF.

The CDR3 nucleotides read TGTGCCAGTAGTGGGACTAGCGGATACGAGCAGTACTTC. Translating gives CASSGTSGYEQYF. V usage is TRBV19 and J usage is TRBJ2-7; 11 nucleotides agree with TRBD2. V gave up 5 bases and J gave up 4 bases; unmatched junction bases: 1. This CDR3 has 13 amino acids. From germline, CDR1 is LNHDA and CDR2 SQIVND (reference sequence).

The rearrangement joins TRBV2 to TRBJ1-4; possible D gene TRBD1, 6 bases. This CDR3 region has 15 residues. The germline V gene has CDR1 SNHLY and CDR2 FYNNEI. V was pared by 7 bases and J by 8 bases, with 20 bases between. Written as DNA, the CDR3 is TGTGCCAGCACTATCTACAGGGTAGAAGGAGAAAAACTGTTTTTT. Its translation is CASTIYRVEGEKLFF.

The rearrangement joins TRBV13 to TRBJ1-2, with a possible D match to TRBD1 (6 bases). CDR1 is PRHDT, CDR2 FYEKMQ, per germline (reference sequence). The CDR3 sequence is 15 residues long. V gave up 5 bases and J gave up 4 bases, with 17 bases separating them. The CDR3 nucleotides are TGTGCCAGCAGCCCACGGGACATCAGTTCCTATGGCTACACCTTC. Translation gives CASSPRDISSYGYTF.

The chain joins TRBV6-5 to TRBJ1-1; a possible D gene is TRBD1 (5 bases). V was trimmed by 7 bases and J by 11 bases, leaving 14 bases between them. The CDR3 loop spans 11 amino acids. In germline, CDR1 is MNHEY, CDR2 SVGAGI. As DNA, the CDR3 is TGTGCCAGCAAGACAAAAGCAGGGGCTTTCTTT. The encoded protein is CASKTKAGAFF.

This clone was seen only a few times. V usage is TRBV4-2 and J usage is TRBJ2-3; 11 positions match TRBD2. This CDR3 has 18 amino acids. In germline, CDR1 is LGHNA, CDR2 YNFKEQ. J lost 1 base, V lost 0 bases, and 6 bases had no gene match. The CDR3 DNA sequence: TGTGCCAGCAGCCAAGATCTGATAGCGGGGGGGCGCACAGATACGCAGTATTTT. Translation: CASSQDLIAGGRTDTQYF.

The chain has TRBV6-5 and TRBJ1-4; TRBD1 matches at 7 bases. The CDR3 totals 13 residues. The germline gives CDR1 MNHEY, CDR2 SVGAGI. V shed 6 bases and J 8 bases; nucleotides not matched to a gene: 6. The CDR3 DNA reads as TGTGCCAGCAGGGTCAGGGGGAGGGAAAAACTGTTTTTT. Its translation is CASRVRGREKLFF.

This clone was found once. The CDR3, as DNA: TGTGCCAGCAGTGGAGCGGGGAACACCGGGGAGCTGTTTTTT. Amino acids: CASSGAGNTGELFF. The chain recombines TRBV25-1 with TRBJ2-2, with D perhaps matching TRBD2 (6 bases). The CDR3 loop spans 14 amino acids. Trimming pared 4 bases from V and 1 base from J, leaving 7 bases between. Per germline, CDR1 MGHDK and CDR2 SYGVNS.

The chain has TRBV14 and TRBJ1-1, with D maybe TRBD1 (6 bases). CDR1 is SGHDN, CDR2 FVKESK, per germline. There are 14 residues in the CDR3. Deletions cut 2 bases from V and 3 bases from J, with 10 bases between. Here the CDR3 reads CASSQTQGYTEAFF. In DNA form, the CDR3 reads TGTGCCAGCAGCCAAACACAGGGTTACACTGAAGCTTTCTTT.

The V and J genes are TRBV2 and TRBJ1-1; D is possibly TRBD1 (6 bases). The CDR3 has 15 residues. V was clipped by 0 bases and J by 1 base, with 9 bases between them. Per germline, CDR1 SNHLY and CDR2 FYNNEI. CDR3 nucleotide sequence: TGTGCCAGCAGTGAAGCCCGAGGGGGGAACACTGAAGCTTTCTTT. Amino acids: CASSEARGGNTEAFF.

V gene TRBV21-1 combines with J gene TRBJ1-2. TRBV21-1 is listed as a pseudogene. The CDR3 has 15 residues. The CDR3 coding sequence is TGTGCCAGCAGCAACCGGGGGGGACCGACCTATGGCTACACCTTC. This encodes CASSNRGGPTYGYTF.

The chain joins TRBV12-1 to TRBJ1-4. TRBV12-1 is listed as a pseudogene. CDR3 length: 12 residues. This CDR3 reads CASSTSNEKLFF. CDR3 in DNA: TGTGCCAGCAGCACCTCTAACGAAAAACTGTTTTTT.

The rearrangement uses TRBV6-1 and TRBJ2-4; 7 bases map to TRBD1. After removal of 7 bases from V and 3 bases from J, the junction contained 6 bases not matched to a gene. Germline CDR1 MNHNS, CDR2 SASEGT. This CDR3 is built from 14 residues. In DNA, the CDR3 is TGTGCCAGCACCCTGGGACAGAACAAAAACATTCAGTACTTC. Its protein product is CASTLGQNKNIQYF.